Sequencing of this TCR beta chain was carried out in a study of monozygotic twins with cystic fibrosis. Details on this clone: Antigen: not known.

From germline, CDR1 is GTSNPN and CDR2 SVGIG (reference sequence). The length of the CDR3 is 12 residues. Between the trimmed V and J ends, which lost 1 base and 7 bases, there was a span of 10 bases. Data came from immunoSEQ multiplex PCR; TCRdb stores just in-frame clones and leaves some out. The sample lists 25,000 to 30,000 clones; about 96% were seen once. Study-level points and caveats: Co-twins had the most similar V usage for 13 of 16 pairs, J for 8.

Sequences were obtained from blood. The rearrangement links TRBV30 to TRBJ1-1; D is unresolved. This sequence was found in a girl aged 2-15 years with cystic fibrosis. CDR3 bases: TGTGCCTGGAGTGATGCAGACCATGAAGCTTTCTTT. This sequence encodes CAWSDADHEAFF.